The rows below give T cell receptor beta chains drawn from one sample of a study of blood T cell repertoires in COVID-19. Libraries were prepared by immunoSEQ multiplex PCR; TCRdb keeps only in-frame clonotypes and omits some of them. The profile covers fewer than 90,000 clones, with around 90% appearing a single time and around 15% taken by the ten largest. The material sequenced was peripheral blood. The receptors shown here come from a male donor with acute or convalescent COVID-19. The CDR3 runs from the conserved cysteine through the conserved F or W. D genes are given only for firm matches. The size entry is marked missing in some rows and otherwise reads once, few, many or a size class.

V	size	D	J	CDR3	DNA
TRBV12-3/TRBV12-4	NA	NA	TRBJ1-5	CASTKDRQPQHF	TGTGCCAGCACCAAAGACAGACAGCCCCAGCATTTT
TRBV15	NA	TRBD2	TRBJ2-5	CATKRGPQETQYF	TGTGCCACAAAGCGGGGGCCCCAAGAGACCCAGTACTTC
TRBV19	NA	NA	TRBJ2-2	CASSNQGRTGELFF	TGTGCCAGTAGTAACCAGGGTAGAACCGGGGAGCTGTTTTTT
TRBV7-3	NA	NA	TRBJ2-3	CASSSQGSYTDTQYF	TGTGCCAGCAGCTCCCAGGGGTCTTACACAGATACGCAGTATTTT
TRBV27	NA	NA	TRBJ2-1	CASSLSLPYTINEQFF	TGTGCCAGCAGTTTATCCCTCCCATACACGATCAATGAGCAGTTCTTC
TRBV7-8	NA	TRBD1	TRBJ2-3	CASNPQGAVSGDTQYF	TGTGCCAGCAACCCGCAGGGGGCTGTGAGCGGAGATACGCAGTATTTT
TRBV28	NA	TRBD1	TRBJ2-7	CAISDRAAYEQYF	TGTGCCATCTCGGACAGGGCGGCCTACGAGCAGTACTTC
TRBV30	NA	TRBD2	TRBJ2-5	CAWGLLGGGGETQYF	TGTGCCTGGGGACTTTTGGGCGGGGGAGGGGAGACCCAGTACTTC
TRBV6-5	NA	NA	TRBJ1-1	CASSYARPGSGTEAFF	TGTGCCAGCAGTTACGCCAGACCGGGTTCGGGCACTGAAGCTTTCTTT
TRBV16	once	TRBD1	TRBJ2-7	CASSRGQETSEQYF	TGTGCCAGCAGCCGTGGACAGGAGACCTCCGAGCAGTACTTC
TRBV3-1/TRBV3-2	NA	TRBD2	TRBJ2-1	CASSQVTSGGANEQFF	TGTGCCAGCAGCCAAGTGACTAGCGGGGGGGCCAATGAGCAGTTCTTC
TRBV29-1	NA	NA	TRBJ2-7	CSVVVYPTEQYF	TGCAGCGTTGTAGTCTACCCTACGGAGCAGTACTTC
TRBV2	NA	NA	TRBJ1-5	CASSPQSYRGQPQHF	TGTGCCAGCAGTCCCCAGAGTTACCGGGGTCAGCCCCAGCATTTT
TRBV4-1	NA	NA	TRBJ2-1	CASSQEGGQYNEQFF	TGCGCCAGCAGCCAAGAAGGTGGGCAGTACAATGAGCAGTTCTTC
TRBV4-2	NA	TRBD1	TRBJ1-6	CASSQSGQESSYNSPLHF	TGTGCCAGCAGCCAATCCGGACAGGAGAGCTCCTATAATTCACCCCTCCACTTT
TRBV11-2	NA	TRBD1	TRBJ1-6	CASSFGQGGSPLHF	TGTGCCAGCAGCTTCGGACAGGGTGGTTCACCCCTCCACTTT
TRBV29-1	few	TRBD1	TRBJ1-1	CSVGDSPEAFF	TGCAGCGTTGGGGACAGCCCTGAAGCTTTCTTT
TRBV5-4	NA	TRBD2	TRBJ2-5	CASSLLGGDQETQYF	TGTGCCAGCAGCTTGCTCGGGGGGGATCAAGAGACCCAGTACTTC
TRBV5-1	once	NA	TRBJ1-1	CASSWRESNTEAFF	TGCGCCAGCAGCTGGAGGGAAAGCAACACTGAAGCTTTCTTT
TRBV5-1	NA	TRBD2	TRBJ2-5	CASSLYGGSETQYF	TGCGCCAGCAGCTTGTACGGGGGGTCGGAGACCCAGTACTTC
TRBV19	once	NA	TRBJ2-1	CASSMRGGDYNEQFF	TGTGCCAGTAGTATGAGGGGGGGCGATTATAATGAGCAGTTCTTC
TRBV3-1/TRBV3-2	NA	NA	TRBJ2-1	CASSQGGSYNEQFF	TGTGCCAGCAGCCAGGGGGGCTCCTACAATGAGCAGTTCTTC
TRBV29-1	NA	NA	TRBJ1-4	CSVEDQGRGEKLFF	TGCAGCGTTGAAGATCAAGGGAGGGGGGAAAAACTGTTTTTT
TRBV2	NA	NA	TRBJ1-2	CASSGGGDYYGYTF	TGTGCCAGCAGCGGTGGCGGGGATTACTATGGCTACACCTTC
TRBV7-8	few	TRBD1	TRBJ1-2	CASSTLDRGRGYGYTF	TGTGCCAGCAGCACCCTGGACAGGGGGAGGGGCTATGGCTACACCTTC
TRBV5-1	NA	TRBD2	TRBJ2-5	CASSSGLAGGSEETQYF	TGCGCCAGCAGCTCGGGACTAGCGGGGGGGAGTGAGGAGACCCAGTACTTC
TRBV5-6	NA	TRBD1	TRBJ2-7	CASSGNGQDYEQYF	TGTGCCAGCAGCGGCAACGGACAGGATTACGAGCAGTACTTC
TRBV29-1	few	NA	TRBJ2-5	CSVVWGTLWETQYF	TGCAGCGTTGTGTGGGGGACTTTATGGGAGACCCAGTACTTC
TRBV3-1/TRBV3-2	NA	TRBD2	TRBJ2-1	CASSPRSSGGLYNEQFF	TGTGCCAGCAGCCCGAGGAGCAGCGGGGGTTTATACAATGAGCAGTTCTTC
TRBV30	once	NA	TRBJ2-1	CAWSVDTSSYNEQFF	TGTGCCTGGAGTGTGGACACGAGCTCCTACAATGAGCAGTTCTTC
TRBV6-1	NA	TRBD1	TRBJ2-1	CASSQQGGIIDEQFF	TGTGCCAGCAGTCAACAGGGGGGTATTATCGATGAGCAGTTCTTC
TRBV9	NA	NA	TRBJ2-2	CASSISAAGELFF	TGTGCCAGCAGCATCTCGGCGGCCGGGGAGCTGTTTTTT
TRBV7-2	NA	NA	TRBJ2-2	CASSPSAPANTGELFF	TGTGCCAGCAGCCCGAGTGCCCCCGCGAACACCGGGGAGCTGTTTTTT
TRBV7-2	NA	NA	TRBJ2-3	CASSRGGGTDTQYF	TGTGCCAGCAGCCGCGGTGGGGGGACGGATACGCAGTATTTT
TRBV3-1/TRBV3-2	once	TRBD2	TRBJ2-1	CASSQTGTSVYNEQFF	TGTGCCAGCAGCCAGACCGGGACTAGCGTTTACAATGAGCAGTTCTTC
TRBV12-3/TRBV12-4	NA	TRBD1	TRBJ1-3	CASRDSSGNTIYF	TGTGCCAGCCGGGACAGTTCAGGAAACACCATATATTTT
TRBV2	once	TRBD1	TRBJ1-6	CASSPSGRGQRSPLHF	TGTGCCAGCAGCCCTTCTGGCAGGGGGCAACGATCACCCCTCCACTTT
TRBV3-1/TRBV3-2	few	TRBD1	TRBJ1-1	CASSRRGPTEAFF	TGTGCCAGCAGCCGGAGGGGGCCCACTGAAGCTTTCTTT